These T cell receptor beta chains were read from a single sample in a study of T cell responses to AZD1222 COVID-19 vaccine. The data were produced by immunoSEQ multiplex PCR, yet TCRdb's version contains in-frame clones alone and is incomplete. The data hold some 150,000 clones, with 90% to 95% observed a single time. Specimen: peripheral blood, collected on day 0 of AZD1222 vaccination. The receptors were gathered from an adult in good health. The CDR3 runs from the conserved cysteine through the conserved F or W. Fields, in order: clone size, D gene, J gene, V gene, CDR3 protein, CDR3 DNA. D genes are given only for firm matches. Clone sizes are given selectively: once, few, many, or a class where the clone is expanded.

- | TRBD2 | TRBJ2-1 | TRBV5-1 | CASSQGLAGPSYNEQFF | TGCGCCAGCAGCCAGGGACTAGCGGGACCATCCTACAATGAGCAGTTCTTC
- | TRBD1 | TRBJ1-6 | TRBV7-8 | CASSTQQGDSPLHF | TGTGCCAGCAGCACCCAACAGGGGGATTCACCCCTCCACTTT
once | - | TRBJ1-1 | TRBV27 | CASSLWSWEGDTEAFF | TGTGCCAGCAGTTTATGGTCCTGGGAGGGGGACACTGAAGCTTTCTTT
- | - | TRBJ2-3 | TRBV28 | CASSFHTDTQYF | TGTGCCAGCAGTTTCCACACAGATACGCAGTATTTT
- | - | TRBJ1-1 | TRBV7-2 | CASSLDTGTIVFF | TGTGCCAGCAGCTTAGATACCGGGACAATCGTTTTCTTT
- | TRBD1 | TRBJ2-7 | TRBV27 | CASTGTGPHEQYF | TGTGCCAGTACCGGGACAGGGCCCCACGAGCAGTACTTC
- | TRBD1 | TRBJ1-1 | TRBV14 | CASTEIPKGAETEAFF | TGTGCCAGCACCGAAATACCGAAGGGGGCCGAAACTGAAGCTTTCTTT
- | TRBD1 | TRBJ1-6 | TRBV5-4 | CASSPGQVNSPLHF | TGTGCCAGCAGCCCGGGACAGGTCAATTCACCCCTCCACTTT
- | - | TRBJ1-2 | TRBV11-2 | CASSPQGNFGYTF | TGTGCCAGCAGCCCCCAGGGGAACTTTGGCTACACCTTC
once | TRBD1 | TRBJ2-3 | TRBV6-2/TRBV6-3 | CASSYLGQDTDTQYF | TGTGCCAGCAGTTACCTAGGACAGGACACAGATACGCAGTATTTT
- | - | TRBJ1-5 | TRBV19 | CASSIIPDLSNQPQHF | TGTGCCAGTAGTATTATTCCAGACCTTAGCAATCAGCCCCAGCATTTT
once | - | TRBJ1-4 | TRBV7-2 | CASSGGRGGEKLFF | TGTGCCAGCAGCGGCGGCCGAGGCGGTGAAAAACTGTTTTTT
- | - | TRBJ1-1 | TRBV11-3 | CASSPGGPNTEAFF | TGTGCCAGCAGCCCCGGCGGGCCAAACACTGAAGCTTTCTTT
once | - | TRBJ2-5 | TRBV6-5 | CASSLGGKETQYF | TGTGCCAGCAGTTTGGGAGGCAAAGAGACCCAGTACTTC
- | - | TRBJ1-2 | TRBV12-5 | CASYSSPYGYTF | TGTGCTAGTTACTCCTCTCCCTATGGCTACACCTTC
- | - | TRBJ1-1 | TRBV2 | CASSDFGNTEAFF | TGTGCCAGCAGTGATTTCGGGAACACTGAAGCTTTCTTT
- | TRBD1 | TRBJ2-7 | TRBV11-2 | CASGDRAREQYF | TGTGCCAGCGGCGACAGGGCTCGCGAGCAGTACTTC
few | - | TRBJ1-2 | TRBV7-2 | CASSPPQGLGYGYTF | TGTGCCAGCAGCCCTCCACAGGGCCTCGGGTATGGCTACACCTTC
- | TRBD2 | TRBJ2-7 | TRBV5-1 | CASSSPSGNYEQYF | TGCGCCAGCAGCAGCCCTAGCGGTAACTACGAGCAGTACTTC
- | - | TRBJ2-7 | TRBV10-3 | CAISESHYRPRQWYYEQYF | TGTGCCATCAGTGAGTCCCATTATCGCCCCAGGCAGTGGTACTACGAGCAGTACTTC
- | TRBD1 | TRBJ2-7 | TRBV5-1 | CASSLWTGAYEQYF | TGCGCCAGCAGCTTGTGGACAGGGGCCTACGAGCAGTACTTC
once | - | TRBJ1-6 | TRBV5-1 | CASSLERFPSSSYNSPLHF | TGCGCCAGCAGCTTGGAAAGATTTCCCTCGAGCTCCTATAATTCACCCCTCCACTTT
- | - | TRBJ2-3 | TRBV12-3/TRBV12-4 | CASSLSDTQYF | TGTGCCAGCAGTTTATCAGATACGCAGTATTTT
- | TRBD1 | TRBJ1-1 | TRBV6-6 | CASSYRDREAFF | TGTGCCAGCAGTTATCGGGACAGGGAAGCTTTCTTT
- | TRBD2 | TRBJ2-7 | TRBV20-1 | CSATSGSRQYF | TGCAGTGCCACTAGCGGGAGTAGGCAGTACTTC
- | TRBD1 | TRBJ1-2 | TRBV27 | CASSLRDREGKGYTF | TGTGCCAGCAGTTTAAGGGACAGGGAGGGTAAAGGCTACACCTTC